This T cell receptor (beta chain) was found in a study of beta chain features in type 1 diabetes. Heparinised blood was drawn once per donor, averaging approximately 0.12 L. General study findings and limits: TCRB rearrangement may or may not be influenced by HLA type; here this remained unresolved.

This CDR3 contains 14 residues. Germline V gene data show CDR1 as SGHRS and CDR2 as YFSETQ. The V end was cut by 5 bases, the J end by 4 bases, with 15 bases between. The table lists this clone with a few counts. Its antigen is undetermined. Reverse transcription of all isolated RNA meant that expressed TCRB transcripts were sequenced. Naive, central memory and regulatory T cell samples came to a mean of approximately 3.6 million reads. This table comes from immunoSEQ multiplex PCR, and its TCRdb copy is limited to in-frame clones, with some not included. The sample contains just under 150,000 clones, roughly 10% of which appear only once.

The clonotype originates from a man aged 18-30 years in good health. The source material was naive CD4+ T cells from blood. The chain is built from TRBV5-1 and TRBJ1-1; D is perhaps TRBD1 (5 bases). CDR3 sequence reads: CASRLTVTLTEAFF. The CDR3, as DNA: TGCGCCAGCAGACTGACAGTAACCCTCACTGAAGCTTTCTTT.